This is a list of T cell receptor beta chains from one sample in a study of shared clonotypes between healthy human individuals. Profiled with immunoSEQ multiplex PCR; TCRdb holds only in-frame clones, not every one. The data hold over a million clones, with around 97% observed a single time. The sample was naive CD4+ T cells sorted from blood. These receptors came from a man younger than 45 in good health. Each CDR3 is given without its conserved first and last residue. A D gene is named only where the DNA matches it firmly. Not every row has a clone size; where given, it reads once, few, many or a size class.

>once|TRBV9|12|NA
ASSEGLYSYEQY
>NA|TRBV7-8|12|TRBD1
ASSRWDRVGEQY
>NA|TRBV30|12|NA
AWSSGLWNTEAF
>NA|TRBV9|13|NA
ASSPRAGVIYGYT
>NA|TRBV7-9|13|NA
ASSPFSATNEKLF
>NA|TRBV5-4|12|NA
ASSSSGPFYEQY
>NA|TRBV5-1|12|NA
ASSPLSTEEKLF
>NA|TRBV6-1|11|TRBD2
ASSSGISYEQY
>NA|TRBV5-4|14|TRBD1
ASSSGQVSSYNEQF
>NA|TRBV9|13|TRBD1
ASSQGAISNQPQH
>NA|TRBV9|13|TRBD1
ASSAYRGQYVGYT
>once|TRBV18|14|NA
ASSDYLGATGNTIY
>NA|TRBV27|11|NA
ASSHRPNQPQH
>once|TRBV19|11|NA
ASSTVRNQPQH
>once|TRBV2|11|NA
ASRATGTKTQY
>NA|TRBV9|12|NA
ASSSKANTGELF
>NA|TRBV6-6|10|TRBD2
ASSPGEGREF
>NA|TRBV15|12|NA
ATSSGDSSYEQY
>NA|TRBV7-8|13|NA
ASSLVRQGTDTQY
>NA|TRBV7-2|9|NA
ASSSMETQY
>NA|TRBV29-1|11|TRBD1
SVVKRTGGGYT
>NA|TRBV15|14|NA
ATSRDRTANTGELF
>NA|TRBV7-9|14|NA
ASSLAQGQGRTEAF
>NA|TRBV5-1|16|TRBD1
ASSLAGQGTSTNEKLF
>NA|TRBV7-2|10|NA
ASRITYNEQF
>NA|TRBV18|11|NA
ASSTGSSYGYT
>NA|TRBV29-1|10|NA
SWGSQKGEQY
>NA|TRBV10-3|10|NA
AISEIQETQY
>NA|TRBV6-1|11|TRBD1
ASSAEQGYEQY
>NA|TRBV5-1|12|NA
ASSFEGSYNEQF
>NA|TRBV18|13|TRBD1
ASSPIGTGTDTQY
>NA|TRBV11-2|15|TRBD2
ASSLVRVAGVGETQY
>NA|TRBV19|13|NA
ASSKQTGPADTQY
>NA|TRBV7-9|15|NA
ASSLVGAEIGNQPQH
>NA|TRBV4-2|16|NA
ASSQDYGDISRTYEQY
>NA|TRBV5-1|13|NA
ASSSGTENTGELF
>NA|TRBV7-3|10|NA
ASSKQGSEAF
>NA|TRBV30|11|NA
AGDRGGTDTQY
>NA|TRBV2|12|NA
ASNPLVGYNKQF
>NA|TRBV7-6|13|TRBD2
ASSPWGGRDREQF
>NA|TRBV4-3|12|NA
ASSLRAGKTEAF
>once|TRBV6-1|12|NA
ASRSGVTNQPQH
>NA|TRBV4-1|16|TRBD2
ASSHGLAGIIKANEQF
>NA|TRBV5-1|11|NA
ASSLAAQYEQY
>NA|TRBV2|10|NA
ASSEGWEDRF
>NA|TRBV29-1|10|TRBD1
SGTGGYNEQF
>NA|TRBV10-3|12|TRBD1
AIREQGAGQPQH
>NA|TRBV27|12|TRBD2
ASRRTSVSYEQY
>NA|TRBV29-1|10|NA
SVVRGAETQY
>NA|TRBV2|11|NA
ASRETGTDTQY
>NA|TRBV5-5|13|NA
ASSLVRDRSYEQY
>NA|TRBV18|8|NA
ASSHNEQF
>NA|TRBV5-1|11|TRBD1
ASSFTGGETQY
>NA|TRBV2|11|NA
ASSERPDYGYT
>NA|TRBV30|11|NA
AWSGILGHEQY
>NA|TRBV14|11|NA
ASRTTGSYEQY
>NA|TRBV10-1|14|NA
ASSETRAGLPAGYT